Below, 14 T cell receptor beta chains from the same sample are listed, as sequenced in a study of cytomegalovirus exposure and HLA in healthy donors. Both 60 Vbeta primers and 13 Jbeta primers went into the PCR. This table comes from immunoSEQ multiplex PCR, and its TCRdb copy is limited to in-frame clones, with some not included. Across 45,000 to 60,000 clones, the top ten clones capture roughly 4% of the sample. What was sequenced was PBMCs. Source of these receptors: a male donor in good health and CMV-seronegative.

This chain connects TRBV7-9 to TRBJ1-1; 7 bases match TRBD1. Trimming at V came to 3 bases and at J to 1 base, leaving 2 bases not matched to a gene. This CDR3 has 14 residues. CDR1 and CDR2 (germline): SEHNR, FQNEAQ (reference sequence). The CDR3 sequence is CASSLTGPNTEAFF. CDR3 in DNA: TGTGCCAGCAGCTTGACAGGGCCGAACACTGAAGCTTTCTTT.

The chain is built from TRBV2 and TRBJ1-1; D uncertain. The germline V gene encodes CDR1 SNHLY and CDR2 FYNNEI. CDR3 length equals 12 residues. Trimming took 5 bases from V and 7 from J, leaving 11 bases between them. The CDR3 sequence: CASSMVAFEAFF. CDR3 nucleotide sequence: TGTGCCAGCAGTATGGTGGCCTTTGAAGCTTTCTTT.

The chain is built from TRBV7-3 and TRBJ2-1, with D possibly matching TRBD2 (6 bases). Germline values: CDR1 SGHTA, CDR2 FQGTGA. The CDR3 is 16 residues long. V was pared by 5 bases and J by 2 bases, with 16 bases between. The CDR3 sequence is CASSLFGSGTYNEQFF. CDR3 nucleotides: TGTGCCAGCAGCCTATTCGGTAGCGGAACCTACAATGAGCAGTTCTTC.

The chain uses TRBV7-2 and TRBJ1-1; D is perhaps TRBD1 (5 bases). Deletions cut 6 bases from V and 0 bases from J, with 8 bases between. CDR1 and CDR2 (germline): SGHTA, FQGNSA. This CDR3 is built from 13 residues. The CDR3, as DNA: TGTGCCAGCAGGCTGACAGTGAACACTGAAGCTTTCTTT. It is translated as CASRLTVNTEAFF.

This chain links TRBV11-3 with TRBJ2-7; D is unclear. The V end was cut by 3 bases, the J end by 3 bases, with 3 bases between. This CDR3 contains 11 residues. Germline CDR1 reads SGHNT; CDR2 reads YENEEA. The CDR3: CASSFRYEQYF. CDR3 bases: TGTGCCAGCAGCTTCCGCTACGAGCAGTACTTC.

The chain has TRBV4-1 and TRBJ2-5; D is possibly TRBD1 (6 bases). The V gene lost 0 bases and the J gene lost 1 base, with 12 bases spanning the gap. Germline CDR1 is MGHRA and CDR2 is YSYEKL. This CDR3 is 16 amino acids long. The CDR3 nucleotides read TGCGCCAGCAGCCAAGATAGACAGGAGTTCCAAGAGACCCAGTACTTC. It codes for CASSQDRQEFQETQYF.

The chain links TRBV19 to TRBJ1-5; 7 bases are a match to TRBD1. CDR1 and CDR2 (germline): LNHDA, SQIVND (reference sequence). J was trimmed by 2 bases and V by 9 bases; bases with no gene match: 7. The CDR3 spans 14 residues. CDR3 region: CASTLTGGNQPQHF. The CDR3 DNA reads as TGTGCCAGCACTCTAACAGGGGGCAATCAGCCCCAGCATTTT.

The chain employs TRBV6-5 and TRBJ2-1, with 8 bases lining up with TRBD2. The V segment lost 8 bases and the J segment 6 bases; nucleotides outside the gene matches: 12. There are 15 residues in the CDR3. Germline V lookup: CDR1 MNHEY, CDR2 SVGAGI. The CDR3 sequence is CASPHTSGLRNEQFF. The CDR3, as DNA: TGTGCCAGCCCCCACACTAGCGGACTTCGCAATGAGCAGTTCTTC.

The V call is TRBV5-6, the J call TRBJ2-5; D unclear. The DNA end is a closer match to TRBJ2-7, so the J assignment may be wrong. This CDR3 is built from 13 residues. Per germline, CDR1 SGHDT and CDR2 YYEEEE. CDR3 DNA sequence: TGTGCCAGCAGCTTCAGACGAGGCGGCGAGCAGTACTTC. Translating it yields CASSFRRGGEQYF.

V usage is TRBV19 and J usage is TRBJ2-3; D ambiguous. The V gene's germline CDR1 is LNHDA and CDR2 SQIVND (reference sequence). Trimming took 6 bases from V and 2 from J, leaving 15 bases between them. This CDR3 spans 15 amino acids. The CDR3: CASSGTAAPTDTQYF. In DNA form, the CDR3 reads TGTGCCAGTAGCGGTACTGCGGCCCCCACAGATACGCAGTATTTT.

V gene TRBV2 combines with J gene TRBJ2-5, with 7 bases lining up with TRBD1. V was clipped by 7 bases and J by 2 bases; unmatched bases: 4. The CDR3 is made up of 13 amino acids. Per the germline V gene, CDR1 is SNHLY and CDR2 is FYNNEI. CDR3 bases: TGTGCCAGCAAGAGGGACAGACAAGAGACCCAGTACTTC. Its protein product is CASKRDRQETQYF.

The chain recombines TRBV4-1 with TRBJ1-5; TRBD1 might be the D (5 bases). Trimming shortened V by 0 bases and J by 5 bases, and 20 bases separated the two germline ends. The CDR3 contains 18 residues. Germline CDR1 MGHRA, CDR2 YSYEKL. CDR3 nucleotides: TGCGCCAGCAGCCAAGACATTTCTTGGGAAAACAGGTATCAGCCCCAGCATTTT. Amino acid sequence: CASSQDISWENRYQPQHF.

CDR3 nucleotide sequence: TGTGCCAGCAGTCACGGACTAGCGGGAGGACGGTCCCACGAGCAGTACTTC. It codes for CASSHGLAGGRSHEQYF. The chain links TRBV2 to TRBJ2-7, with TRBD2 matching 14 bases. Trimming at V came to 5 bases and at J to 5 bases, leaving 11 bases not matched to a gene. Germline lookup yields CDR1 SNHLY and CDR2 FYNNEI. This CDR3 has 17 residues.

About this clone itself: An end of the junction differs from the germline gene, which may be a read error. CDR3: CASSPGGQIRSKDF. CDR3 coding DNA: TGTGCCAGCAGCCCGGGGGGCCAAATCAGGAGCAAAGACTTC. The V gene is TRBV7-9, the J gene TRBJ1-2; tentative D call: TRBD1 (6 bases). The germline gives CDR1 SEHNR, CDR2 FQNEAQ (reference sequence). CDR3 size: 14 residues. Full variable domain (missing parts from reference TRBV7-9 and TRBJ1-2): DTGVSQNPRHKITKRGQNVTFRCDPISEHNRLYWYRQTLGQGPEFLTYFQNEAQLEKSRLLSDRFSAERPKGSFSTLEIQRTEQGDSAMYLCASSPGGQIRSKDFGSGTRLTVV.